This T cell receptor (beta chain) is drawn from a study of OX40 agonist ivuxolimab in advanced cancers. Study details: Each dose-escalation patient presented with hepatocellular carcinoma, melanoma, renal cell or head and neck cancer.

Generated by immunoSEQ multiplex PCR, the TCRdb table keeps only in-frame clones and is missing some. The repertoire holds about 94,000 clones, around 87% seen once, with under 0.35% in the top ten. Baseline was the first blood sampling point, followed by cycle 4 day 1 and cycle 7 day 1. The CDR3 runs 14 residues. Germline CDR1 SQVTM, CDR2 ANQGSEA. J gave up 2 bases and V 0 bases, and 3 bases lay outside the gene matches. The receptor was derived from an adult with an advanced solid tumor such as melanoma, head and neck, liver or kidney cancer. Specimen: CD4+ or CD8+ T cells sorted from blood, collected in a trial of the OX40 agonist ivuxolimab. The V gene is TRBV29-1, the J gene TRBJ1-2; 7 bases align to TRBD1. The CDR3 region is CSVEDPDRNYGYTF. The CDR3 DNA reads as TGCAGCGTTGAAGACCCGGACAGGAACTATGGCTACACCTTC. The full variable domain, completed using reference TRBV29-1 and TRBJ1-2, is SAVISQKPSRDICQRGTSLTIQCQVDSQVTMMFWYRQQPGQSLTLIATANQGSEATYESGFVIDKFPISRPNLTFSTLTVSNMSPEDSSIYLCSVEDPDRNYGYTFGSGTRLTVV.